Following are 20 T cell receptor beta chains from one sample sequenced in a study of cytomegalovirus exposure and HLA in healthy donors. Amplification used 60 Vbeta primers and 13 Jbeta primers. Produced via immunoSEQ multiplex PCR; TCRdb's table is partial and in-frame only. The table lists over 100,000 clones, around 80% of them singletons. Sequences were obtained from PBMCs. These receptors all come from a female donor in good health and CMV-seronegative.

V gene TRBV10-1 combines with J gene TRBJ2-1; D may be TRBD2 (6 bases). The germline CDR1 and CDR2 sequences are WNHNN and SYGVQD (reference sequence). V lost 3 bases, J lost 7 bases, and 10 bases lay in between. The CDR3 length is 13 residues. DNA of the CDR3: TGCGCCAGCAGTGAACTAGCTAATAATGAGCAGTTCTTC. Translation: CASSELANNEQFF.

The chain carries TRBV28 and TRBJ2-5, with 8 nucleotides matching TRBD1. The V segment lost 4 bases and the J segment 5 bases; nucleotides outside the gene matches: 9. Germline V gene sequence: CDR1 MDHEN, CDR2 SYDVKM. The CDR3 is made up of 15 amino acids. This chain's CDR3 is CASSWTGMGRETQYF. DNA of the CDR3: TGTGCCAGCAGTTGGACAGGGATGGGGAGGGAGACCCAGTACTTC.

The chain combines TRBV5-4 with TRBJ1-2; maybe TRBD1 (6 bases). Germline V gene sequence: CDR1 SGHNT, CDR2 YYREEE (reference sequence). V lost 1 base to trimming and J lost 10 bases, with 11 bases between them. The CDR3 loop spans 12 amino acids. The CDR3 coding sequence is TGTGCCAGCAGCTTGACAGGGTCCGTCTACACCTTC. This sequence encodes CASSLTGSVYTF.

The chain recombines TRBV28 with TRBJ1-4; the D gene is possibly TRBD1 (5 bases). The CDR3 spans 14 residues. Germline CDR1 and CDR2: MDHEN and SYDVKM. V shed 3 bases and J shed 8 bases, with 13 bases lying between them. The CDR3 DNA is TGTGCCAGCAGTTTCTCTAGGGGAGGGGAAAAACTGTTTTTT. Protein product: CASSFSRGGEKLFF.

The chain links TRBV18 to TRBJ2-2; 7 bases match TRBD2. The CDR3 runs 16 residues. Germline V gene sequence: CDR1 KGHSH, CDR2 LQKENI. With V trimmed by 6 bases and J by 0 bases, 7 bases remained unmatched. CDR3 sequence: CASSRTSDSNTGELFF. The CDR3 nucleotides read TGTGCCAGCTCCCGCACTAGCGATTCGAACACCGGGGAGCTGTTTTTT.

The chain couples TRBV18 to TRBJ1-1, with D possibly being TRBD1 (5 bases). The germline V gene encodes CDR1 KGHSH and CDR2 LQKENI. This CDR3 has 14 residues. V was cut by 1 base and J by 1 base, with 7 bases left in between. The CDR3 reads CASSPQGSNTEAFF. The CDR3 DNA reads TGTGCCAGCTCACCACAGGGGTCGAACACTGAAGCTTTCTTT.

CDR3 nucleotides: TGCGCCAGCAGCTTGGCAGGGGCGAAGGATTCACCCCTCCACTTT. Amino acid sequence: CASSLAGAKDSPLHF. V usage is TRBV5-1 and J usage is TRBJ1-6; tentative D call: TRBD1 (6 bases). V lost 0 bases, J lost 8 bases, and 12 bases lay in between. CDR1 and CDR2 from the germline V gene are SGHRS and YFSETQ. The CDR3 covers 15 residues.

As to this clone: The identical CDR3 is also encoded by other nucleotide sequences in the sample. CDR3 loop: CASSPGQLMNTEAFF. Here the CDR3 DNA reads TGTGCCAGCTCACCAGGGCAGCTCATGAACACTGAAGCTTTCTTT. The chain employs TRBV18 and TRBJ1-1; no clear D. From germline, CDR1 is KGHSH and CDR2 LQKENI. V lost 2 bases, J lost 0 bases, and 10 bases lay in between. The CDR3 runs 15 residues.

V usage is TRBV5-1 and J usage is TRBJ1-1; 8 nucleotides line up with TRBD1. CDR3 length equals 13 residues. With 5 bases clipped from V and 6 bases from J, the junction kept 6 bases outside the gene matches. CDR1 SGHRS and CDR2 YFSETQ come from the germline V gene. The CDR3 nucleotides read TGCGCCAGCAGAAACCAGGGGGCCTCTGAAGCTTTCTTT. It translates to CASRNQGASEAFF.

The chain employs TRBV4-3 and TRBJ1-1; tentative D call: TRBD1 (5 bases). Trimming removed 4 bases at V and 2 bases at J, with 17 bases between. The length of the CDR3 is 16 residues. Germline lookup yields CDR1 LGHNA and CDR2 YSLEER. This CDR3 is CASSLSIIQGNTEAFF. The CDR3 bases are TGCGCCAGCAGCCTAAGCATTATCCAGGGTAACACTGAAGCTTTCTTT.

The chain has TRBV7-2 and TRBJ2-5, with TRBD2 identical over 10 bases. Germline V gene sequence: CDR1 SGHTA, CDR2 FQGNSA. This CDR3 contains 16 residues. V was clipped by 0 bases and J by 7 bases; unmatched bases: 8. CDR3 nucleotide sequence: TGTGCCAGCAGCTTAGCGAGGCTAGCGGGAGACCTGACCCAGTACTTC. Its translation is CASSLARLAGDLTQYF.

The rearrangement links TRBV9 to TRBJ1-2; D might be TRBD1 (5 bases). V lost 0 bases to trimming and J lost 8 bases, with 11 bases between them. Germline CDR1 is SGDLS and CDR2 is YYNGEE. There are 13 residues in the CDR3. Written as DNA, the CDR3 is TGTGCCAGCAGCGTAGGGGGCGTAGGGGGCTACACCTTC. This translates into CASSVGGVGGYTF.

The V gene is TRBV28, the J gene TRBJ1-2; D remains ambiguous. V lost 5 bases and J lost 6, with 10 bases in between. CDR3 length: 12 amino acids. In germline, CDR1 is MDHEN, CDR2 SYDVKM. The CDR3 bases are TGTGCCAGCAGTGCCGGGAGAAATGGCTACACCTTC. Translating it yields CASSAGRNGYTF.

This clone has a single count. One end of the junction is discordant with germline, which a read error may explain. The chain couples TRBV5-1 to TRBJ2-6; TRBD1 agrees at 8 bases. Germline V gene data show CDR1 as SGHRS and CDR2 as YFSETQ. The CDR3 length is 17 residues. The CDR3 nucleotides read TGCACCAGCAGCACCGGACAGGGAAACTCTGGGGCCAACGTCCTGACTTTC. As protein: CTSSTGQGNSGANVLTF.

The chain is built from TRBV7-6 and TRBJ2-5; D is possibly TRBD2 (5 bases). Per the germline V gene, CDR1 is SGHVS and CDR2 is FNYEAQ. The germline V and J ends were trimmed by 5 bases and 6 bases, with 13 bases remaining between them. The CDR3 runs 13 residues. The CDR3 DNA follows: TGTGCCAGCAGCCTCGGGGTGGTAAAGACCCAGTACTTC. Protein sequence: CASSLGVVKTQYF.

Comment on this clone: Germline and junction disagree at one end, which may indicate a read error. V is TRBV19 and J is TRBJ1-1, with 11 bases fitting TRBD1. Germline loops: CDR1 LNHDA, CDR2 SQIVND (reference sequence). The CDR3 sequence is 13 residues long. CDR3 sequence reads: CASSRDRGSDAFF. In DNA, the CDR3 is TGTGCCAGTAGTCGGGACAGGGGGTCTGACGCTTTCTTT.

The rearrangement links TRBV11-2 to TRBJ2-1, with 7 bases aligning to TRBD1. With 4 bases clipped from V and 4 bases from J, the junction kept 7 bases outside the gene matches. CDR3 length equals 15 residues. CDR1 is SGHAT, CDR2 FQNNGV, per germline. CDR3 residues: CASSSRTTGYNEQFF. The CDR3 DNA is TGTGCCAGCAGCTCGAGAACGACAGGGTACAATGAGCAGTTCTTC.

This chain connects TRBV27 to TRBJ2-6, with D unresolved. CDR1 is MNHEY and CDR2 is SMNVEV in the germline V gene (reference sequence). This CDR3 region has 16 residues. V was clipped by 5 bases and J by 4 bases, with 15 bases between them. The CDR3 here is CASSPSGGPGANVLTF. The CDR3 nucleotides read TGTGCCAGCAGTCCGTCGGGTGGCCCCGGGGCCAACGTCCTGACTTTC.

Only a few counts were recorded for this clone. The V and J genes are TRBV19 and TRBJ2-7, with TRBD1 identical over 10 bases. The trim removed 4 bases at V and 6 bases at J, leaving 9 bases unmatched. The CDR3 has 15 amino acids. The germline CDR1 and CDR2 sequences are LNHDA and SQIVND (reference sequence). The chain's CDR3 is CASSTIFGTGVEQYF. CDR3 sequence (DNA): TGTGCCAGTAGTACTATATTCGGGACAGGGGTCGAGCAGTACTTC.

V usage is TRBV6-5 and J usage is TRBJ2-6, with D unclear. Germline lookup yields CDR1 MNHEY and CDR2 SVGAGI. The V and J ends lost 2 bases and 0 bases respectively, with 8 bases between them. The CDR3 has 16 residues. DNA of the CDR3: TGTGCCAGCAGTTACCTACGGTACTCTGGGGCCAACGTCCTGACTTTC. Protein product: CASSYLRYSGANVLTF.